This T cell receptor (beta chain) was sequenced for a study of OX40 agonist ivuxolimab in advanced cancers. Study-wide findings and caveats: At 0.1 to 3.0 mg/kg and by week 6, clonal expansion occurred in CD4+ and CD8+ blood T cells.

This clone appeared a few times. Antigen specificity is unknown. The protocol was immunoSEQ multiplex PCR, while the TCRdb copy is restricted to in-frame clones and leaves out a portion. The table lists roughly 20,000 clones, 74% of them singletons. V was cut by 4 bases and J by 1 base, with 4 bases left in between. Germline loops: CDR1 SQVTM, CDR2 ANQGSEA. This CDR3 is built from 11 residues. At baseline, cycle 4 day 1, and cycle 7 day 1, blood was sampled. The chain combines TRBV29-1 with TRBJ1-1; D ambiguous. This material consisted of CD4+ or CD8+ T cells sorted from blood, taken in a trial of the OX40 agonist ivuxolimab. The receptor was derived from an adult with an advanced solid tumor such as melanoma, head and neck, liver or kidney cancer. The chain's CDR3 is CSVGQNTEAFF. Written as DNA, the CDR3 is TGCAGCGTTGGACAGAACACTGAAGCTTTCTTT.